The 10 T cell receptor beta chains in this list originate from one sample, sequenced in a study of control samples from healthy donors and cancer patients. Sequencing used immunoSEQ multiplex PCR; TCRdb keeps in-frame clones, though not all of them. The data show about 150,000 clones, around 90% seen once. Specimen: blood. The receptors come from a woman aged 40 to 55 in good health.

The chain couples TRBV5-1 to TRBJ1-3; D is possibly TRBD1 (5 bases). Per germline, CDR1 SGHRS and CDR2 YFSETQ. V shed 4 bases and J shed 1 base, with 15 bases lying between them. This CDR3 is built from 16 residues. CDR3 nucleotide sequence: TGCGCCAGCAGCCTCTCGGGGCCAGGGTCTGGAAACACCATATATTTT. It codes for CASSLSGPGSGNTIYF.

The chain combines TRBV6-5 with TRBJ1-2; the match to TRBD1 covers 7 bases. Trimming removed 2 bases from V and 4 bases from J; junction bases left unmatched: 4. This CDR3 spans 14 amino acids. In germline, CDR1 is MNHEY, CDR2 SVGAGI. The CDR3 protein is CASSYTGEGYGYTF. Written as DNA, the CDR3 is TGTGCCAGCAGTTACACAGGGGAGGGCTATGGCTACACCTTC.

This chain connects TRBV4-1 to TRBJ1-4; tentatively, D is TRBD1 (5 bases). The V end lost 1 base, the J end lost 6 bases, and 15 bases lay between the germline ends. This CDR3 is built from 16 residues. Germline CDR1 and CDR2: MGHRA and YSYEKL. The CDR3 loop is CASSQGPGARDEKLFF. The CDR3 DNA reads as TGCGCCAGCAGCCAAGGTCCCGGGGCGAGAGATGAAAAACTGTTTTTT.

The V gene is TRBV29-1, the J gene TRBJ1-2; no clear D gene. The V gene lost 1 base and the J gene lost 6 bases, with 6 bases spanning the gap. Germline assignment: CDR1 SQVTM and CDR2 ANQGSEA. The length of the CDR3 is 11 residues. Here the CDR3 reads CSVEVSNGYTF. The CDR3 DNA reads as TGCAGCGTTGAAGTTAGTAATGGCTACACCTTC.

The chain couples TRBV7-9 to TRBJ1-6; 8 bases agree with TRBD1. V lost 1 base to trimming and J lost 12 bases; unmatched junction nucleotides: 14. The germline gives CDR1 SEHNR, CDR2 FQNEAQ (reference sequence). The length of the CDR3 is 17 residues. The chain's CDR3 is CASSLESGGGAWKPLHF. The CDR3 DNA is TGTGCCAGCAGCTTAGAATCAGGGGGCGGGGCGTGGAAACCCCTCCACTTT.

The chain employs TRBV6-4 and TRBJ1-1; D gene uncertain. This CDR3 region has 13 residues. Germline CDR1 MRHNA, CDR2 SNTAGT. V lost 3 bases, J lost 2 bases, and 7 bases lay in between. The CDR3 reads CASSEVRNTEAFF. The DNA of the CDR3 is TGTGCCAGCAGTGAGGTCAGAAACACTGAAGCTTTCTTT.

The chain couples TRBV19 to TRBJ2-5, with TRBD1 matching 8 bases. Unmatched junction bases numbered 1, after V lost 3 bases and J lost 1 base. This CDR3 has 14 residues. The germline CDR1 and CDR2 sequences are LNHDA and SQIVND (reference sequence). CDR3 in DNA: TGTGCCAGTAGTATTCAGGGGGCCCAAGAGACCCAGTACTTC. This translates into CASSIQGAQETQYF. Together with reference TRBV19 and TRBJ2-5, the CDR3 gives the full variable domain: DGGITQSPKYLFRKEGQNVTLSCEQNLNHDAMYWYRQDPGQGLRLIYYSQIVNDFQKGDIAEGYSVSREKKESFPLTVTSAQKNPTAFYLCASSIQGAQETQYFGPGTRLLVL.

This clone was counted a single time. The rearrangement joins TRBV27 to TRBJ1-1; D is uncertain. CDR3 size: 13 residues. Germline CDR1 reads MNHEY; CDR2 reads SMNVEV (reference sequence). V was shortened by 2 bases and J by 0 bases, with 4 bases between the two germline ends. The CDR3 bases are TGTGCCAGCAGTTTAGAGATGAACACTGAAGCTTTCTTT. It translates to CASSLEMNTEAFF.

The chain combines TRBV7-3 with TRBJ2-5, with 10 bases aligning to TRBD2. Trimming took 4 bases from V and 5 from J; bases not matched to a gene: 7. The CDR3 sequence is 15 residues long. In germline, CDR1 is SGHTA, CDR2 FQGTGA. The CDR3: CASSYGTSAAETQYF. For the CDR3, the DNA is TGTGCCAGCAGCTACGGGACTAGCGCGGCCGAGACCCAGTACTTC.

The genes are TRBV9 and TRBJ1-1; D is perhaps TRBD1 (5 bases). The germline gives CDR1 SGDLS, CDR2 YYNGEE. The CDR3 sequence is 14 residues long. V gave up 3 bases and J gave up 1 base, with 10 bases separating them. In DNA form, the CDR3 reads TGTGCCAGCAGCGGCCTAACAGGGAACACTGAAGCTTTCTTT. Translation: CASSGLTGNTEAFF. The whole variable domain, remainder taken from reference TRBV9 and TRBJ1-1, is DSGVTQTPKHLITATGQRVTLRCSPRSGDLSVYWYQQSLDQGLQFLIQYYNGEERAKGNILERFSAQQFPDLHSELNLSSLELGDSALYFCASSGLTGNTEAFFGQGTRLTVV.